This TCR beta chain was found in a study of blood T cell repertoires in COVID-19. Study-level information: PBMCs, B-cell-depleted T cells, or T cells were the source of the cDNA or gDNA that made up the material.

The CDR3 runs 15 residues. Per germline, CDR1 SGHTA and CDR2 FQGTGA. Trimming took off 2 bases at V and 5 bases at J, with 12 bases between the two ends. As originally analysed: Researchers report that nucleated cell counts were estimated from reference gene primer amplification. Assay used: immunoSEQ multiplex PCR; TCRdb lists only in-frame clones, some missing. V and J calls plus clone size are reproduced from that table; the DNA served to infer D and trimming. The repertoire consists of 9,500 to 15,000 clones, with 75% to 90% occurring once and the leading ten covering approximately 5.6%. Material for sequencing was peripheral blood. The gene calls are TRBV7-3 and TRBJ2-2; D ambiguous. The source is a human donor in a cohort sampled during active COVID-19. The DNA of the CDR3 is TGTGCCAGCAGCTTAGACCGGAGCGCAACCGGGGAGCTGTTTTTT. It yields the protein CASSLDRSATGELFF.